This TCR beta chain was retrieved from a study of T-cell memory formation after mild COVID-19. The CDR3 is made up of 12 amino acids. Trimming at V came to 6 bases and at J to 7 bases, leaving 8 bases not matched to a gene. CDR1 SQVTM and CDR2 ANQGSEA come from the germline V gene. This clonotype was detected only a few times. TCRdb called the 5' RACE reads again in MiXCR, with one record for every CDR3 protein. Here the sample spans about 190,000 distinct CDR3 sequences, 15% to 20% being singletons. This sequence was found in an adult woman who had mild COVID-19 (a few samples of this study predate the infection). Cell type and time point are not known. The sequencing input was PBMCs or a T cell subset sorted from them (not recorded which). V usage is TRBV29-1 and J usage is TRBJ1-2; TRBD1 matches 7 bases. The CDR3 DNA is TGCAGCGTCGACACAGGGGCGGTTGGCTACACCTTC. This sequence encodes CSVDTGAVGYTF.